This TCR beta chain stems from a study of blood T cell repertoires in COVID-19. Study-level information: The cDNA or gDNA used as material had been derived from T cells, B-cell-depleted T cells, or PBMCs.

Points on this clone: The junction shows a germline mismatch at one end, possibly a read error.

Authors' data handling: Reference gene primers were amplified, and this amplification served to estimate nucleated cell counts. Measured with immunoSEQ multiplex PCR; TCRdb has only the in-frame clones, and not every one. V, J and clone size were drawn from that table, and D and trimming were deduced from the DNA. The sample consists of about 93,000 clones, about 80% of them appearing once. Germline V CDR1 and CDR2: SSHAT, FNYEAQ (reference sequence). The CDR3 extends over 13 amino acids. J is TRBJ2-3 and V is TRBV7-7, with TRBD2 matching over 7 bases. The sample was peripheral blood. This clonotype was sampled from a human donor in a cohort sampled during active COVID-19. The CDR3 spells CASSPAGADTQYF. CDR3 DNA: TGTGCTAGCAGCCCCGCGGGGGCAGATACGCAGTATTTT.